The 17 T cell receptor beta chains below all came from one sample that was sequenced in a study of human T cells and chemical hapten exposure. MiXCR, applied by TCRdb to the RACE reads, yields one record per CDR3 protein. The table lists about 40,000 distinct CDR3 sequences, 10% of them singletons. The time point was: pre-sensitization, week 0. Stated treatment: therapeutic diphenylcyclopropenone sensitization with weekly scalp DPC. This specimen was whole blood, taken in connection with sensitization to the hapten diphenylcyclopropenone (DPC). The receptor source for this set is a man younger than 40 with alopecia areata. Some clones in this sample may be carry-over from other donors' samples.

The chain couples TRBV15 to TRBJ2-5; no firm D call. The germline V and J ends were trimmed by 0 bases and 2 bases, with 10 bases remaining between them. The germline V gene has CDR1 LNHNV and CDR2 YYDKDF (reference sequence). CDR3 length: 15 amino acids. The CDR3 is CATSRDPVLQETQYF. As DNA, the CDR3 is TGTGCCACCAGCAGAGACCCCGTGTTACAAGAGACCCAGTACTTC.

V is TRBV13 and J is TRBJ2-4; TRBD2 matches at 7 bases. Trimming cost V 1 base and J 3 bases; bases outside gene matches: 15. This CDR3 spans 19 amino acids. Germline V gives CDR1 PRHDT, CDR2 FYEKMQ (reference sequence). The CDR3 here is CASSLVADGLVVGKNIQYF. Written as DNA, the CDR3 is TGTGCCAGCAGCTTAGTAGCGGACGGACTAGTAGTTGGCAAAAACATTCAGTACTTC.

This clonotype was seen many times. The gene calls are TRBV6-5 and TRBJ2-1; 11 nucleotides line up with TRBD1. CDR1 MNHEY and CDR2 SVGAGI come from the germline V gene. The V gene end was trimmed by 5 bases and the J gene end by 6 bases; junction bases not matched to a gene: 6. The CDR3 has 15 amino acids. CDR3 coding DNA: TGTGCCAGCAGTCCCCGGGACAGGGGGGTCAATGAGCAGTTCTTC. This encodes CASSPRDRGVNEQFF.

This clonotype was observed at least ten times. V usage is TRBV2 and J usage is TRBJ2-5, with TRBD1 matching over 7 bases. The CDR3 is made up of 15 amino acids. The V and J ends lost 1 base and 5 bases, in that order; junction bases with no gene match: 7. The V gene's germline CDR1 is SNHLY and CDR2 FYNNEI. CDR3 DNA: TGTGCCAGCAGTGAAGGGACAGGTTTCGCTGAGACCCAGTACTTC. Its translation: CASSEGTGFAETQYF.

The rearrangement joins TRBV11-2 to TRBJ1-1; D unresolved. Germline loops: CDR1 SGHAT, CDR2 FQNNGV. The ends were cut back, 2 bases at V and 5 bases at J, with 12 bases in the middle. This CDR3 contains 14 residues. The CDR3 DNA sequence: TGTGCCAGCAGCTTATGGAAGGGCGGGACTGAAGCTTTCTTT. Its protein is CASSLWKGGTEAFF.

This clonotype was observed a few times. The chain combines TRBV6-1 with TRBJ1-3; D remains ambiguous. The length of the CDR3 is 11 residues. The V end lost 7 bases, the J end lost 6 bases, and 7 bases lay between the germline ends. Germline CDR1 reads MNHNS; CDR2 reads SASEGT. CDR3 loop: CASILENTIYF. The CDR3, as DNA: TGTGCCAGCATCCTTGAAAACACCATATATTTT.

In its sample, this clonotype was seen a few times. The rearrangement uses TRBV29-1 and TRBJ2-1, with TRBD1 identical over 7 bases. The CDR3 sequence is 12 residues long. V was pared by 7 bases and J by 8 bases, with 8 bases of the junction left unmatched. Germline V CDR1 and CDR2: SQVTM, ANQGSEA. CDR3 loop: CSGTLGGYEQFF. The CDR3 DNA follows: TGCAGCGGCACCCTAGGGGGCTATGAGCAGTTCTTC.

This clonotype has a count of ten or more. The gene calls are TRBV6-1 and TRBJ1-1, with D possibly TRBD1 on 5 matching bases. This CDR3 is 13 amino acids long. The V end lost 1 base, the J end lost 11 bases, and 14 bases lay between the germline ends. Germline V gene sequence: CDR1 MNHNS, CDR2 SASEGT. This CDR3 is CASSEGSGPKAFF. In DNA, the CDR3 is TGTGCCAGCAGTGAAGGTTCGGGGCCAAAGGCTTTCTTT.

A remark on this clonotype: This may stem from a read error, because a much larger clone lies one nucleotide away. V is TRBV7-3 and J is TRBJ1-6; D gene uncertain. Trimming stripped 2 bases from V and 8 bases from J, with 7 bases between. This CDR3 has 13 residues. Germline CDR1 is SGHTA and CDR2 is FQGTGA. CDR3 nucleotides: TGTGCCAGCAGCTTATTGTGGTATTCACCCCTCCACTTT. This encodes CASSLLWYSPLHF.

This clonotype occurred a few times. The V call is TRBV29-1, the J call TRBJ2-2; D perhaps matches TRBD1 (5 bases). V lost 4 bases to trimming and J lost 4 bases, with 16 bases between them. Germline assignment: CDR1 SQVTM and CDR2 ANQGSEA. The CDR3 totals 15 residues. The CDR3 is CSVARQGGITGELFF. The CDR3 DNA is TGCAGCGTTGCCCGTCAGGGCGGTATCACCGGGGAGCTGTTTTTT.

The chain carries TRBV6-2 or TRBV6-3 and TRBJ1-5; D is uncertain. V was clipped by 7 bases and J by 5 bases, with 9 bases between them. This CDR3 has 12 amino acids. Germline assignment: CDR1 MNHEY and CDR2 SVGEGT. CDR3 coding DNA: TGTGCCAGCAACGGAAAATATCAGCCCCAGCATTTT. Translating gives CASNGKYQPQHF.

There are many counts of this clonotype. This chain links TRBV12-3 or TRBV12-4 with TRBJ2-1; 7 bases align to TRBD2. The CDR3 sequence is 15 residues long. The V gene end was trimmed by 3 bases and the J gene end by 1 base; junction bases not matched to a gene: 3. The CDR3, as DNA: TGTGCCAGCAGTTTCCGCGGGGGTTCCTACAATGAGCAGTTCTTC. It encodes CASSFRGGSYNEQFF.

This clonotype has more than one count but fewer than ten. V usage is TRBV7-2 and J usage is TRBJ2-1; 8 bases are a match to TRBD1. Germline V gene sequence: CDR1 SGHTA, CDR2 FQGNSA. V lost 5 bases and J lost 0; bases outside the gene matches: 3. There are 15 residues in the CDR3. The DNA of the CDR3 is TGTGCCAGCAGCCCAGACAGGGGCTCCTACAATGAGCAGTTCTTC. Residues: CASSPDRGSYNEQFF.

Ten or more counts support this clonotype. The genes are TRBV29-1 and TRBJ1-2, with 10 positions matching TRBD1. The V and J ends lost 3 bases and 7 bases, in that order; junction bases with no gene match: 5. The CDR3 sequence is 13 residues long. Germline values: CDR1 SQVTM, CDR2 ANQGSEA. The DNA of the CDR3 is TGCAGCGTTGAGGGACAGGGGACAGGTGGCTACACCTTC. It translates to CSVEGQGTGGYTF.

This clonotype was seen at least ten times. V and J are TRBV13 and TRBJ2-3; 12 nucleotides agree with TRBD2. This CDR3 contains 16 residues. The V and J ends lost 3 bases and 1 base, in that order; junction bases with no gene match: 2. CDR1 is PRHDT and CDR2 is FYEKMQ in the germline V gene (reference sequence). CDR3 nucleotides: TGTGCCAGCAGCTTCCGGACTAGCGGGGGCACAGATACGCAGTATTTT. Protein product: CASSFRTSGGTDTQYF. The full variable domain, rest sourced from reference TRBV13 and TRBJ2-3, is AAGVIQSPRHLIKEKRETATLKCYPIPRHDTVYWYQQGPGQDPQFLISFYEKMQSDKGSIPDRFSAQQFSDYHSELNMSSLELGDSALYFCASSFRTSGGTDTQYFGPGTRLTVL.

This clonotype has ten or more counts. The chain couples TRBV12-3 or TRBV12-4 to TRBJ2-7; no definite D call. V was shortened by 1 base and J by 1 base, with 8 bases between the two germline ends. The CDR3 has 14 residues. The CDR3: CASSLVLLSYEQYF. The DNA for the CDR3 is TGTGCCAGCAGTTTAGTGCTACTGTCCTACGAGCAGTACTTC.

This clonotype was seen at least ten times. The rearrangement links TRBV11-2 to TRBJ2-1; D not certain. V was cut by 0 bases and J by 4 bases, with 7 bases left in between. The CDR3 has 14 residues. Germline CDR1 is SGHAT and CDR2 is FQNNGV. CDR3 sequence reads: CASSLDPRYNEQFF. The CDR3 DNA is TGTGCCAGCAGCTTAGATCCGAGGTACAATGAGCAGTTCTTC.